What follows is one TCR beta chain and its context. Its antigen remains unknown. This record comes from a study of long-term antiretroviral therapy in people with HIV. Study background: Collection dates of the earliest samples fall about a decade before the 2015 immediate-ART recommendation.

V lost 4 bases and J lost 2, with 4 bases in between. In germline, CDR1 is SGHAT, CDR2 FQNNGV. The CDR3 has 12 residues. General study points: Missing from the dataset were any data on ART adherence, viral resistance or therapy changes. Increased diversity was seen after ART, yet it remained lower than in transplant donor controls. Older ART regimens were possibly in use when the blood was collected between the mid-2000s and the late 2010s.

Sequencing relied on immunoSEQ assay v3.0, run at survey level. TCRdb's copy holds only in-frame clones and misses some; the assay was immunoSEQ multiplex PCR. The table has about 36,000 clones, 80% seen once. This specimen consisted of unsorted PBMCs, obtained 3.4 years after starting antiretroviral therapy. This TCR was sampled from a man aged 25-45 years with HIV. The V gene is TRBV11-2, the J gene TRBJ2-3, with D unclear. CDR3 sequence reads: CASSSNTDTQYF. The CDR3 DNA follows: TGTGCCAGCAGCTCCAACACAGATACGCAGTATTTT.